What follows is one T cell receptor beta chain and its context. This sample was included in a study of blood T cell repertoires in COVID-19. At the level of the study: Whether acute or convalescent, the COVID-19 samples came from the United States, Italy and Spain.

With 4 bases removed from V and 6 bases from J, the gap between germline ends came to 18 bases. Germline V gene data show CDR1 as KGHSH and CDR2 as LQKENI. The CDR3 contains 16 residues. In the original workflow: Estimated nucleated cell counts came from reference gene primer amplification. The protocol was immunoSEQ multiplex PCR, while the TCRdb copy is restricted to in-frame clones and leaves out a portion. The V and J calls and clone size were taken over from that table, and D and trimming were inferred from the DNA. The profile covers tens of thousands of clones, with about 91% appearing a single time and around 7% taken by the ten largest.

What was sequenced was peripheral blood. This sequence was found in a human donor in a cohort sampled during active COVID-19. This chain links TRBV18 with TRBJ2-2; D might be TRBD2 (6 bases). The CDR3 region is CASSLKGTAGAGELFF. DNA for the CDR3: TGTGCCAGCTCACTCAAGGGGACTGCTGGGGCCGGGGAGCTGTTTTTT.